What follows describes a single TCR beta chain. Its matching antigen is unknown. These data originate in a study of blood T cells in healthy people across ages. Study-wide results and limits: Strong correlation existed between TCR beta diversity and naive T cell percentage.

Germline V gives CDR1 MNHEY, CDR2 SMNVEV (reference sequence). The CDR3 consists of 13 residues. V gave up 5 bases and J gave up 6 bases, with 13 bases separating them. Samples each had at least 6 micrograms of total RNA extracted. Combining a sample-barcoded 5' primer with a J-beta primer mix, a second PCR ran for roughly 7 to 12 cycles. A 12-random-nucleotide template-switch adaptor tagged each cDNA molecule. One entry per CDR3 protein, called by TCRdb with MiXCR from the 5' RACE reads. The sample consists of about 810,000 distinct CDR3 sequences, roughly 40% of them appearing once. The chain employs TRBV27 and TRBJ1-2; D unresolved. The specimen sequenced was blood. The sequence derives from a man between 18 and 35 years old in good health. CDR3 DNA sequence: TGTGCCAGCAGTGTAAAGGGTTTCGATGGCTACACCTTC. This gives the protein CASSVKGFDGYTF.